This is a list of T cell receptor beta chains from one sample in a study of T cell responses to AZD1222 COVID-19 vaccine. Assay used: immunoSEQ multiplex PCR; TCRdb lists only in-frame clones, some missing. The sample shows fewer than 85,000 clones, about nine tenths of them seen only once. Sequenced material: peripheral blood, taken 28 days after the second AZD1222 dose. The receptors derive from an adult who received the AZD1222 COVID-19 vaccine. Each CDR3 is given with its conserved first and last residue. The D gene is left open where the match is weak. Size values are once, few and many counts, or a class for expanded clones, and some rows have none.

v_gene	d_gene	j_gene	abundance	CDR3nt	CDR3aa
TRBV19	TRBD1	TRBJ1-3	-	TGTGCCAGTAGTTCATACGGACAGGCTTCTCTACACACCATATATTTT	CASSSYGQASLHTIYF
TRBV11-2	-	TRBJ1-6	once	TGTGCCAGCAGCTTAGGACAGGAAGGATCACCCCTCCACTTT	CASSLGQEGSPLHF
TRBV5-6	-	TRBJ1-2	-	TGTGCCAGCAGCTCCAGGGTTCTCGGCTACACCTTC	CASSSRVLGYTF
TRBV6-5	-	TRBJ1-3	-	TGTGCCAGCAGTCCCGGGTCCTCTGGAAACACCATATATTTT	CASSPGSSGNTIYF
TRBV30	-	TRBJ2-5	-	TGTGCCTGGAGTCTCCCCGGGGTCGTGGAGACCCAGTACTTC	CAWSLPGVVETQYF
TRBV6-5	-	TRBJ1-3	-	TGTGCCAGCTACCCTTCAGGGGCTGGAAACACCATATATTTT	CASYPSGAGNTIYF
TRBV6-1	-	TRBJ1-1	-	TGTGCCAGCAGTGAAGCCAAGAACACTGAAGCTTTCTTT	CASSEAKNTEAFF
TRBV19	-	TRBJ1-1	-	TGTGCCAGTAGTATAGTCGGGGGTAACACTGAAGCTTTCTTT	CASSIVGGNTEAFF
TRBV6-2/TRBV6-3	-	TRBJ2-3	-	TGTGCCAGCAGTTACCCAGGCCTTACCACAGATACGCAGTATTTT	CASSYPGLTTDTQYF
TRBV5-5	TRBD1	TRBJ2-7	-	TGTGCCAGCAGCTTTTATGTAGGGACAGGGAGCCACGAGCAGTACTTC	CASSFYVGTGSHEQYF
TRBV6-2/TRBV6-3	TRBD1	TRBJ1-2	-	TGTGCCAGCAGTATGAATAGACAGGGCTATGGCTACACCTTC	CASSMNRQGYGYTF
TRBV5-4	-	TRBJ2-7	-	TGTGCCAGCAGCCACTACAGGTCCTACGAGCAGTACTTC	CASSHYRSYEQYF
TRBV18	TRBD1	TRBJ2-7	once	TGTGCCAGCCAAATATCAGGACAGGGTTACGAGCAGTACTTC	CASQISGQGYEQYF
TRBV7-8	TRBD1	TRBJ2-7	-	TGTGCCAGCAGACGGGACAGGGCTAACGAGCAGTACTTC	CASRRDRANEQYF
TRBV18	TRBD1	TRBJ1-5	once	TGTGCCAGCTCAGGGACAGGTGATAGCAATCAGCCCCAGCATTTT	CASSGTGDSNQPQHF
TRBV19	-	TRBJ1-4	once	TGTGCCAGTAGGGCTACCTCAACTAATGAAAAACTGTTTTTT	CASRATSTNEKLFF
TRBV2	TRBD1	TRBJ2-1	-	TGTGCCAGCAGCGAGAACAGGGGCTACAATGAGCAGTTCTTC	CASSENRGYNEQFF
TRBV24-1	-	TRBJ2-3	-	TGTGCCACCCAGGGGGGGACAGACACAGATACGCAGTATTTT	CATQGGTDTDTQYF
TRBV27	TRBD1	TRBJ1-5	few	TGTGCCAGCAGGAAGGGGACAGGGCATCAGCCCCAGCATTTT	CASRKGTGHQPQHF
TRBV7-2	-	TRBJ2-7	-	TGTGCCAGCACCTTGAACCGGGAGGAGCAGTACTTC	CASTLNREEQYF
TRBV5-1	TRBD1	TRBJ2-3	-	TGCGCCAGCAGCGCCTCACAGGGGCCAGATACGCAGTATTTT	CASSASQGPDTQYF
TRBV28	-	TRBJ1-6	-	TGTGCCAGCAGTACCGGGCTTTTCCCCATTTCACCCCTCCACTTT	CASSTGLFPISPLHF
TRBV29-1	TRBD2	TRBJ2-1	-	TGCAGCGCCGACGGACTAGCGGGGGCGGGATACAATGAGCAGTTCTTC	CSADGLAGAGYNEQFF
TRBV6-5	-	TRBJ1-6	-	TGTGCCAGCAGGCACGGGGGAGCACCCCTCCACTTT	CASRHGGAPLHF
TRBV7-2	TRBD1	TRBJ1-3	few	TGTGCCAGCAGCATGTACGGACAGGGAGGGGACACCATATATTTT	CASSMYGQGGDTIYF
TRBV2	-	TRBJ1-2	-	TGTGCCAGCAGTCCCTATGCTGGCTACACCTTC	CASSPYAGYTF
TRBV7-9	-	TRBJ1-2	-	TGTGCCAGCAGTCTGGGCGGATACCCTAACTATGGCTACACCTTC	CASSLGGYPNYGYTF
TRBV5-1	-	TRBJ2-3	-	TGCGCCAGCAGCGGCGGACTAATCACAGATACGCAGTATTTT	CASSGGLITDTQYF
TRBV6-4	TRBD1	TRBJ1-1	-	TGTGCCAGCAGGCAAGGATCAGGGGGAAGTTTCTCTGAAGCTTTCTTT	CASRQGSGGSFSEAFF
TRBV5-4	-	TRBJ1-1	-	TGTGCCAGCAGCTTGGGAGGAGCGCAGAACACTGAAGCTTTCTTT	CASSLGGAQNTEAFF
TRBV6-2/TRBV6-3	-	TRBJ1-4	-	TGTGCCAGCAGGCCTTCCGGTTTGGATGAAAAACTGTTTTTT	CASRPSGLDEKLFF
TRBV19	-	TRBJ1-2	once	TGTGCCAGTAGTCCCAGGTCCGGGTGGGGTAGGGACTATGGCTACACCTTC	CASSPRSGWGRDYGYTF
TRBV28	TRBD1	TRBJ1-2	-	TGTGCCAGCAGGACAGGGGGGTATGGCTACACCTTC	CASRTGGYGYTF
TRBV11-2	-	TRBJ1-1	-	TGTGCCAGCAGCTTTCAGACCCCGAACACTGAAGCTTTCTTT	CASSFQTPNTEAFF
TRBV7-9	-	TRBJ2-1	-	TGTGCCAGCAGCACGCCAGGAGGGGCGCGAAATGAGCAGTTCTTC	CASSTPGGARNEQFF
TRBV6-1	-	TRBJ1-4	-	TGTGCCAGCAGTGAATGGTACCAGGGGGAAAAACTGTTTTTT	CASSEWYQGEKLFF
TRBV9	-	TRBJ2-3	-	TGCGCCAGCAGCGTAGATTGGGGGGCGAACTTCTACACAGATACGCAGTATTTT	CASSVDWGANFYTDTQYF
TRBV6-1	TRBD2	TRBJ2-5	-	TGTGCCAGCAGTGAAGCTAGCGGGGGCCAAGAGACCCAGTACTTC	CASSEASGGQETQYF
TRBV14	TRBD2	TRBJ2-1	once	TGTGCCAGCAGCCAACGGACTAGCTCAGGTAATGAGCAGTTCTTC	CASSQRTSSGNEQFF
TRBV20-1	-	TRBJ2-3	few	TGCAGTGCTAACCCTACAGATACGCAGTATTTT	CSANPTDTQYF
TRBV30	-	TRBJ1-4	once	TGTGCCTGGAGTGGCTTGTCGACTAATGAAAAACTGTTTTTT	CAWSGLSTNEKLFF
TRBV6-5	-	TRBJ1-1	few	TGTGCCACCGGGACTTTCAACATGAACACTGAAGCTTTCTTT	CATGTFNMNTEAFF
TRBV13	-	TRBJ2-3	-	TGTGCCAGCAGCTTAGGCCCCCAAGGCACAGATACGCAGTATTTT	CASSLGPQGTDTQYF